This T cell receptor beta chain was found in a study of regulatory T cells in long-lasting Graves disease. Study in general: The antithyroid drugs taken by newly diagnosed Graves' patients had been used for under 3 months.

The CDR3 contains 16 residues. Germline CDR1 is SGHDT and CDR2 is YYEEEE. Trimming left V 1 base short and J 4 bases short, with 17 bases between. Turning to this clonotype: Its antigen is not identified.

Time point: newly diagnosed GD, antithyroid drugs for less than 3 months. PBMC RNA served as the TCR library source. Investigators prepared the TCR beta libraries by applying iRepertoire HTBI primers and Arm-PCR of CDR3 regions. In TCRdb, the multiplex PCR reads were re-called with MiXCR into one record per CDR3 protein. The sample has over 500,000 distinct CDR3 sequences, approximately 16% seen once. Points from the study as a whole: Persistent disease preferred TRBV28, TRBJ1-2 and TRBJ2-5.

Another study also made use of these data, one on T cells in Graves' hyperthyroidism and ophthalmopathy. According to that study: On the basis of clinical symptoms, serum thyroxine and TRAb, thyroid ultrasound and orbital computed tomography, diagnoses were made. Separation of ophthalmopathy from stable hyperthyroidism was achieved by a 13 V-J model.

The source was peripheral blood mononuclear cells (PBMCs), collected at new diagnosis, from a patient treated with antithyroid drugs. The receptor was isolated from a man between 18 and 29 years old with Graves disease. V is TRBV5-6 and J is TRBJ1-2; the D is unclear. CDR3: CASSLSSAGSVYGYTF. Here the CDR3 DNA reads TGTGCCAGCAGCTTGTCGTCGGCAGGCTCAGTCTATGGCTACACCTTC.